These 16 T cell receptor beta chains originate from one sample sequenced in a study of OX40 agonist ivuxolimab in advanced cancers. Profiling relied on immunoSEQ multiplex PCR, and the TCRdb table lists in-frame clones only, not all of them. The sample records around 70,000 clones, about four fifths being singletons. This specimen was CD4+ or CD8+ T cells sorted from blood, taken in a trial of the OX40 agonist ivuxolimab. Receptors originate from an adult with an advanced solid tumor such as melanoma, head and neck, liver or kidney cancer.

The chain carries TRBV4-1 and TRBJ2-3, with 12 positions matching TRBD2. The CDR3 is 20 residues long. Germline V CDR1 and CDR2: MGHRA, YSYEKL. V was pared by 1 base and J by 2 bases, with 13 bases of the junction left unmatched. The CDR3: CASSQATSGREGRHTDTQYF. The DNA of the CDR3 is TGCGCCAGCAGCCAAGCGACTAGCGGGAGAGAGGGACGACACACAGATACGCAGTATTTT.

This CDR3 is CASEGQFPDTQYF. CDR3 in DNA: TGTGCCAGCGAGGGACAGTTCCCAGATACGCAGTATTTT. The chain combines TRBV28 with TRBJ2-3; TRBD1 aligns across 7 bases. J lost 4 bases, V lost 8 bases, and 6 bases had no gene match. CDR3 length: 13 residues. Germline loops: CDR1 MDHEN, CDR2 SYDVKM.

This chain joins TRBV28 and TRBJ2-7, with D possibly matching TRBD1 (5 bases). V lost 6 bases and J lost 9, with 15 bases in between. The germline V gene encodes CDR1 MDHEN and CDR2 SYDVKM. The CDR3 loop spans 12 amino acids. The CDR3 DNA reads TGTGCCAGCAGAGGTCAGGGTCCTTCGCAGTACTTC. This gives the protein CASRGQGPSQYF.

The chain combines TRBV27 with TRBJ2-1; 9 nucleotides match TRBD1. V lost 5 bases and J lost 8; bases outside the gene matches: 10. This CDR3 is built from 15 residues. Germline V gives CDR1 MNHEY, CDR2 SMNVEV (reference sequence). The CDR3 DNA reads as TGTGCCAGCAGTGTCCGGGACAGGGATATCTATGAGCAGTTCTTC. Its translation: CASSVRDRDIYEQFF.

This rearrangement joins TRBV2 to TRBJ1-5, with D perhaps matching TRBD1 (5 bases). Germline V gene sequence: CDR1 SNHLY, CDR2 FYNNEI. Trimming shortened V by 9 bases and J by 6 bases, and 15 bases separated the two germline ends. CDR3 size: 13 residues. CDR3 residues: CASRLDRGQPQHF. The CDR3 DNA follows: TGTGCCAGTCGTCTTGATAGGGGTCAGCCCCAGCATTTT.

V is TRBV7-2 and J is TRBJ2-5; no clear D gene. V was trimmed by 5 bases and J by 5 bases, leaving 9 bases between them. CDR1 SGHTA and CDR2 FQGNSA come from the germline V gene. This CDR3 has 12 amino acids. In DNA form, the CDR3 reads TGTGCCAGCAGCCCAGATTCGGAGACCCAGTACTTC. Translation gives CASSPDSETQYF. Filled out from reference TRBV7-2 and TRBJ2-5, the complete variable domain reads GAGVSQSPSNKVTEKGKDVELRCDPISGHTALYWYRQSLGQGLEFLIYFQGNSAPDKSGLPSDRFSAERTGGSVSTLTIQRTQQEDSAVYLCASSPDSETQYFGPGTRLLVL.

The chain links TRBV7-8 to TRBJ2-3, with no clear D. V lost 0 bases and J lost 2, with 6 bases in between. CDR1 and CDR2 from the germline V gene are SGHVS and FQNEAQ. The CDR3 spans 14 residues. This CDR3 is CASSLAHATDTQYF. In DNA form, the CDR3 reads TGTGCCAGCAGCTTAGCACATGCCACAGATACGCAGTATTTT.

This rearrangement joins TRBV7-2 to TRBJ2-2; D perhaps matches TRBD1 (5 bases). CDR3 length: 15 residues. Germline CDR1 and CDR2: SGHTA and FQGNSA. The germline V and J ends were trimmed by 7 bases and 1 base, with 13 bases remaining between them. In DNA, the CDR3 is TGTGCCAGCATCTTTAACGGACAGAACACCGGGGAGCTGTTTTTT. Its protein is CASIFNGQNTGELFF.

The chain couples TRBV11-3 to TRBJ2-3, with D perhaps TRBD1 or TRBD2 (5 bases each). The V gene lost 3 bases and the J gene lost 0 bases, with 16 bases spanning the gap. Germline CDR1 and CDR2: SGHNT and YENEEA. This CDR3 comprises 17 residues. DNA for the CDR3: TGTGCCAGCAGCTTCGGGACCTACCGGAATAGCACAGATACGCAGTATTTT. Its translation: CASSFGTYRNSTDTQYF.

The chain couples TRBV25-1 to TRBJ1-1, with D unclear. The germline CDR1 and CDR2 sequences are MGHDK and SYGVNS. CDR3 length: 15 residues. The V end was cut by 6 bases, the J end by 2 bases, with 16 bases between. The CDR3 loop is CASRKILGRNTEAFF. The CDR3 DNA sequence: TGTGCCAGCAGAAAAATACTCGGGAGAAACACTGAAGCTTTCTTT.

This chain connects TRBV7-6 to TRBJ2-5; 9 bases agree with TRBD1. CDR3 length: 16 amino acids. The trim removed 3 bases at V and 5 bases at J, leaving 10 bases unmatched. The germline V gene has CDR1 SGHVS and CDR2 FNYEAQ. For the CDR3, the DNA is TGTGCCAGCAGCTTGAGGACAGGGGAGGAGGGGGAGACCCAGTACTTC. Protein: CASSLRTGEEGETQYF. The full variable domain, rest sourced from reference TRBV7-6 and TRBJ2-5, is GAGVSQSPRYKVTKRGQDVALRCDPISGHVSLYWYRQALGQGPEFLTYFNYEAQQDKSGLPNDRFSAERPEGSISTLTIQRTEQRDSAMYRCASSLRTGEEGETQYFGPGTRLLVL.

The chain employs TRBV7-2 and TRBJ2-5, with unresolved D. The CDR3 consists of 13 residues. The V end was cut by 2 bases, the J end by 4 bases, with 8 bases between. Looked up from germline, CDR1 is SGHTA and CDR2 is FQGNSA. In DNA form, the CDR3 reads TGTGCCAGCAGCTTATTAGGGATAGAGACCCAGTACTTC. Translating it yields CASSLLGIETQYF.

The rearrangement links TRBV28 to TRBJ2-1; 9 bases align to TRBD2. J was trimmed by 8 bases and V by 3 bases; bases with no gene match: 14. Germline CDR1 is MDHEN and CDR2 is SYDVKM. This CDR3 region has 17 residues. In nucleotides, the CDR3 is TGTGCCAGCAGTTTGCCATTCTCCGGGACTAGCAGGCATGAGCAGTTCTTC. As protein: CASSLPFSGTSRHEQFF.

The gene calls are TRBV7-9 and TRBJ2-5; 8 bases fit TRBD1. The length of the CDR3 is 15 residues. V shed 3 bases and J 3 bases; nucleotides not matched to a gene: 6. CDR1 is SEHNR, CDR2 FQNEAQ, per germline (reference sequence). The CDR3 protein is CASSFSQGGKETQYF. The CDR3 DNA follows: TGTGCCAGCAGCTTTTCACAGGGGGGAAAAGAGACCCAGTACTTC.

The rearrangement joins TRBV7-2 to TRBJ2-3; either TRBD1 or TRBD2 may fit D (5 bases each). The length of the CDR3 is 14 residues. Trimming pared 5 bases from V and 2 bases from J, leaving 11 bases between. Germline V lookup: CDR1 SGHTA, CDR2 FQGNSA. The CDR3 DNA reads TGTGCCAGCAGCCCCGGGACCACCACAGATACGCAGTATTTT. Amino acid sequence: CASSPGTTTDTQYF.

This clone is a singleton in its sample. The chain joins TRBV4-2 to TRBJ2-2; either TRBD1 or TRBD2 may fit D (7 bases each). V was clipped by 2 bases and J by 2 bases, with 15 bases between them. The CDR3 totals 17 residues. Germline CDR1 reads LGHNA; CDR2 reads YNFKEQ. The CDR3 spells CASSQFPGGGNTGELFF. As DNA, the CDR3 is TGTGCCAGCAGCCAATTCCCAGGGGGGGGTAACACCGGGGAGCTGTTTTTT.